This entry lists 26 T cell receptor beta chains sequenced from one sample in a study of cytomegalovirus exposure and HLA in healthy donors. PCR was performed using 60 Vbeta and 13 Jbeta primers. This table comes from immunoSEQ multiplex PCR, and its TCRdb copy is limited to in-frame clones, with some not included. In the table there are approximately 100,000 clones, approximately 80% of which are singletons. The sequenced sample was PBMCs. These receptor sequences come from a female donor in good health and CMV-seropositive.

The J gene is TRBJ2-6, the V gene TRBV10-1; no clear D gene. The CDR3 length is 14 residues. Germline CDR1 WNHNN, CDR2 SYGVQD (reference sequence). Trimming cost V 3 bases and J 1 base, with 4 bases left between them. In DNA, the CDR3 is TGCGCCAGCAGTGAATCGTCTGGGGCCAACGTCCTGACTTTC. Protein sequence: CASSESSGANVLTF.

The rearrangement links TRBV7-6 to TRBJ2-7; TRBD1 agrees at 10 bases. Germline values: CDR1 SGHVS, CDR2 FNYEAQ. There are 15 residues in the CDR3. V lost 4 bases, J lost 5 bases, and 8 bases stayed unmatched. The CDR3: CASSSRDRGPDEQYF. Written as DNA, the CDR3 is TGTGCCAGCAGCTCCCGGGACAGGGGTCCGGACGAGCAGTACTTC.

This chain uses TRBV15 with TRBJ1-2; no clear D. Trimming shortened V by 0 bases and J by 5 bases, and 4 bases separated the two germline ends. The CDR3 has 12 residues. CDR1 LNHNV and CDR2 YYDKDF come from the germline V gene (reference sequence). CDR3 nucleotides: TGTGCCACCAGCAGAGACCCGTATGGCTACACCTTC. Its protein is CATSRDPYGYTF.

The chain links TRBV28 to TRBJ2-7; 9 bases fit TRBD2. V trimming: 3 bases; J trimming: 6 bases; junction bases outside the gene matches: 12. CDR1 is MDHEN, CDR2 SYDVKM, per germline. The CDR3 has 16 residues. Written as DNA, the CDR3 is TGTGCCAGCAGTTTTAGTGATAGCGGGAGACATTCCGAGCAGTACTTC. It is translated as CASSFSDSGRHSEQYF.

The CDR3 protein is CATSRAGPTEAFF. The DNA for the CDR3 is TGTGCCACCAGCAGAGCGGGTCCCACTGAAGCTTTCTTT. V is TRBV15 and J is TRBJ1-1, with no clear D. CDR1 is LNHNV and CDR2 is YYDKDF in the germline V gene (reference sequence). Trimming pared 1 base from V and 4 bases from J, leaving 7 bases between. CDR3 length: 13 residues.

The chain's CDR3 is CASSLAPGDAGNIQYF. For the CDR3, the DNA is TGCGCCAGCAGCTTGGCCCCAGGGGACGCCGGAAACATTCAGTACTTC. This chain connects TRBV5-1 to TRBJ2-4, with D possibly TRBD1 on 6 matching bases. This CDR3 is 16 amino acids long. The germline CDR1 and CDR2 sequences are SGHRS and YFSETQ. The germline V and J ends were trimmed by 0 bases and 6 bases, with 16 bases remaining between them.

This rearrangement joins TRBV2 to TRBJ2-1; D is possibly TRBD2 (6 bases). The CDR3 has 16 amino acids. Per the germline V gene, CDR1 is SNHLY and CDR2 is FYNNEI. Trimming took 3 bases from V and 6 from J, leaving 18 bases between them. This chain's CDR3 is CASSDWLGTGLNEQFF. CDR3 bases: TGTGCCAGCAGTGATTGGCTCGGGACGGGACTCAATGAGCAGTTCTTC.

CDR3 in amino acids: CAISDRSLGYTF. The DNA for the CDR3 is TGTGCCATCAGTGACAGGTCTTTAGGCTACACCTTC. V usage is TRBV10-3 and J usage is TRBJ1-2; D is unresolved. The V end lost 3 bases, the J end lost 8 bases, and 10 bases lay between the germline ends. Germline CDR1 is ENHRY and CDR2 is SYGVKD. This CDR3 region has 12 residues.

Written as DNA, the CDR3 is TGCAGCGTTGCACTCCAGGGAAGCACAGATACGCAGTATTTT. Translation gives CSVALQGSTDTQYF. The V gene is TRBV29-1, the J gene TRBJ2-3; TRBD1 is a possible D gene (5 bases). V was trimmed by 4 bases and J by 0 bases, leaving 11 bases between them. Germline V gene lookup returns CDR1 SQVTM and CDR2 ANQGSEA. The CDR3 is 14 residues long.

Here the CDR3 DNA reads TGTGCCACCAGCAGGGGGCGCGGCACAGATACGCAGTATTTT. Its translation: CATSRGRGTDTQYF. V is TRBV15 and J is TRBJ2-3, with D possibly being TRBD1 (5 bases). Trimming cost V 3 bases and J 1 base, with 8 bases left between them. CDR1 is LNHNV and CDR2 is YYDKDF in the germline V gene (reference sequence). The CDR3 length is 14 residues.

The V and J genes are TRBV5-1 and TRBJ2-5; 8 positions agree with TRBD1. The J call may be in error: the DNA end matches TRBJ2-7 better. The CDR3 totals 12 residues. Germline CDR1 is SGHRS and CDR2 is YFSETQ. CDR3 coding DNA: TGCGCCAGCATGGGACAGGCCTACGAGCAGTACTTC. This sequence encodes CASMGQAYEQYF.

The chain combines TRBV29-1 with TRBJ2-3; TRBD2 matches at 15 bases. V lost 3 bases, J lost 4 bases, and 11 bases stayed unmatched. The germline V gene encodes CDR1 SQVTM and CDR2 ANQGSEA. The CDR3 has 18 amino acids. The CDR3 DNA is TGCAGCGTTGACGGACTAGCGGGGGGGCCTTCCCTCCCAGATACGCAGTATTTT. This sequence encodes CSVDGLAGGPSLPDTQYF.

Remarks on this clone: A read error may produce the germline difference seen at one junction end. The genes are TRBV7-9 and TRBJ2-3, with D possibly matching TRBD2 (5 bases). The CDR3 consists of 11 residues. Per the germline V gene, CDR1 is SEHNR and CDR2 is FQNEAQ (reference sequence). This chain's CDR3 is CSSTGTDTQYF. Written as DNA, the CDR3 is TGTTCCAGTACGGGGACAGATACGCAGTATTTT.

In this sample, this clone turned up a few times. This chain connects TRBV7-3 to TRBJ2-1, with TRBD2 identical over 11 bases. This CDR3 is built from 15 residues. Germline CDR1 SGHTA, CDR2 FQGTGA. Trimming took 1 base from V and 10 from J; bases not matched to a gene: 6. The DNA for the CDR3 is TGTGCCAGCAGCTTAAGCACTAGCGGGAGTAAAGAGCAGTTCTTC. Protein product: CASSLSTSGSKEQFF.

The V and J genes are TRBV6-5 and TRBJ1-5; D possibly corresponds to TRBD1 (5 bases). V dropped 6 bases and J dropped 4 bases, with 16 bases sitting between them. This CDR3 spans 15 amino acids. Germline V CDR1 and CDR2: MNHEY, SVGAGI. Written as DNA, the CDR3 is TGTGCCAGCAGATCTTCGGGACTTAAGAATCAGCCCCAGCATTTT. It yields the protein CASRSSGLKNQPQHF.

This clone was counted between two and nine times. The CDR3 DNA reads as TGCGCCAGCACCACGTACGGGGGATCCTACAATGAGCAGTTCTTC. This translates into CASTTYGGSYNEQFF. The genes are TRBV5-1 and TRBJ2-1; tentatively, D is TRBD2 (6 bases). The CDR3 has 15 amino acids. Trimming removed 6 bases from V and 1 base from J, with 14 bases in between. Germline V lookup: CDR1 SGHRS, CDR2 YFSETQ.

The chain couples TRBV12-5 to TRBJ2-1; 7 nucleotides align to TRBD2. After removal of 1 base from V and 6 bases from J, the junction contained 0 bases not matched to a gene. The CDR3 length is 13 residues. Germline CDR1 is LGHNT and CDR2 is FRNRAP. CDR3 protein: CASGLGLANEQFF. The CDR3 DNA sequence: TGTGCTAGTGGTTTGGGACTAGCCAATGAGCAGTTCTTC.

The gene calls are TRBV6-1 and TRBJ1-2, with D possibly TRBD1 on 5 matching bases. V was clipped by 5 bases and J by 3 bases, with 7 bases between them. CDR3 length: 12 amino acids. The germline V gene has CDR1 MNHNS and CDR2 SASEGT. The CDR3 is CASSRQYYGYTF. The CDR3 coding sequence is TGTGCCAGCAGTCGACAGTACTATGGCTACACCTTC.

The chain is built from TRBV6-1 and TRBJ1-6; D uncertain. The CDR3 extends over 14 amino acids. V was pared by 6 bases and J by 6 bases, with 12 bases between. Germline V lookup: CDR1 MNHNS, CDR2 SASEGT. CDR3 region: CASRPVRGNSPLHF. The CDR3 DNA reads TGTGCCAGCAGACCTGTCCGGGGTAATTCACCCCTCCACTTT.

This clone was detected only once. Here the CDR3 DNA reads TGTGCCAGCAGGCGTACACCGGGACACCTGCGACCGAACACCGGGGAGCTGTTTTTT. This translates into CASRRTPGHLRPNTGELFF. This sequence joins TRBV7-3 and TRBJ2-2; D is perhaps TRBD1 (6 bases). The CDR3 totals 19 residues. In germline, CDR1 is SGHTA, CDR2 FQGTGA. Trimming stripped 6 bases from V and 0 bases from J, with 23 bases between.

This chain joins TRBV6-5 and TRBJ1-3, with D unresolved. CDR1 is MNHEY and CDR2 is SVGAGI in the germline V gene. The CDR3 runs to 13 residues. Trimming stripped 5 bases from V and 0 bases from J, with 5 bases between. CDR3 sequence: CASSTSSGNTIYF. The DNA of the CDR3 is TGTGCCAGCAGTACGAGCTCTGGAAACACCATATATTTT.

This clone was counted only a few times. The V gene is TRBV18, the J gene TRBJ1-1; the D gene is possibly TRBD1 (6 bases). This CDR3 spans 14 amino acids. Trimming took 6 bases from V and 1 from J, leaving 12 bases between them. Germline V gene lookup returns CDR1 KGHSH and CDR2 LQKENI. The CDR3 sequence: CASSPDRTNTEAFF. The CDR3 DNA sequence: TGTGCCAGCTCCCCGGACAGAACGAACACTGAAGCTTTCTTT.

This chain connects TRBV7-3 to TRBJ1-1; D may be TRBD1 (5 bases). The ends were cut back, 2 bases at V and 0 bases at J, with 13 bases in the middle. Germline V lookup: CDR1 SGHTA, CDR2 FQGTGA. The CDR3 length is 16 residues. Here the CDR3 DNA reads TGTGCCAGCAGCTTAGGCGGGGCCGCTATGAACACTGAAGCTTTCTTT. Its translation: CASSLGGAAMNTEAFF.

This chain uses TRBV4-1 with TRBJ1-1; D might be TRBD1 (5 bases). The germline CDR1 and CDR2 sequences are MGHRA and YSYEKL. The V end lost 5 bases, the J end lost 1 base, and 11 bases lay between the germline ends. This CDR3 has 14 amino acids. CDR3 DNA: TGCGCCAGCAGCAGCCAGGGATCGAACACTGAAGCTTTCTTT. Protein: CASSSQGSNTEAFF.

The chain combines TRBV10-3 with TRBJ2-1; TRBD1 aligns across 8 bases. Germline V CDR1 and CDR2: ENHRY, SYGVKD. This CDR3 contains 13 residues. V trimming: 10 bases; J trimming: 5 bases; junction bases outside the gene matches: 7. The chain's CDR3 is CATAWTGNNEQFF. The CDR3 DNA follows: TGTGCCACTGCCTGGACAGGGAACAATGAGCAGTTCTTC.

The chain employs TRBV5-1 and TRBJ1-4; a possible D gene is TRBD1 (5 bases). Trimming removed 4 bases from V and 2 bases from J, with 12 bases in between. The CDR3 totals 15 residues. The germline gives CDR1 SGHRS, CDR2 YFSETQ. The CDR3 DNA follows: TGCGCCAGCAGCACGGCGGGGGTTACTAATGAAAAACTGTTTTTT. This translates into CASSTAGVTNEKLFF.